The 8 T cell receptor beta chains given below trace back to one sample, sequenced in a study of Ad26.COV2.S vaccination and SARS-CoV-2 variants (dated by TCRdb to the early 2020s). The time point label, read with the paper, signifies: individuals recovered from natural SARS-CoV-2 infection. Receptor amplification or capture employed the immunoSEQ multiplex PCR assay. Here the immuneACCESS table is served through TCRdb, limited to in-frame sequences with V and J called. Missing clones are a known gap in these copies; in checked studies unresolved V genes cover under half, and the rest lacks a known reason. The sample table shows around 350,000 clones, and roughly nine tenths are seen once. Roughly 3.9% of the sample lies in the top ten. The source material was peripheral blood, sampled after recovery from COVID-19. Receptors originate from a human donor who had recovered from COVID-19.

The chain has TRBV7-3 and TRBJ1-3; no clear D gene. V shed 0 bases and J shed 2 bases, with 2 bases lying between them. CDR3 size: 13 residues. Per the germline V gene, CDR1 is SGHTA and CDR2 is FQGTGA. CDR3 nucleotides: TGTGCCAGCAGCTTAACTCCTGGAAACACCATATATTTT. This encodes CASSLTPGNTIYF.

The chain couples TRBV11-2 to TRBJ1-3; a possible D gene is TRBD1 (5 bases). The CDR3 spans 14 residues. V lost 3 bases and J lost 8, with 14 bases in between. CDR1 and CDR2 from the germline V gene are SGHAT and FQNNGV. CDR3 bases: TGTGCCAGCAGCTTGACAGTAACGGTGGACACCATATATTTT. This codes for CASSLTVTVDTIYF.

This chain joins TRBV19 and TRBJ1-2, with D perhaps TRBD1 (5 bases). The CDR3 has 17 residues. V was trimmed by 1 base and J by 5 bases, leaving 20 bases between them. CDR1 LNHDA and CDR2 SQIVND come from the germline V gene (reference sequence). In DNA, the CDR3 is TGTGCCAGTAGTATAGGGGGGAGGACCTCGGTCGATTATGGCTACACCTTC. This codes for CASSIGGRTSVDYGYTF.

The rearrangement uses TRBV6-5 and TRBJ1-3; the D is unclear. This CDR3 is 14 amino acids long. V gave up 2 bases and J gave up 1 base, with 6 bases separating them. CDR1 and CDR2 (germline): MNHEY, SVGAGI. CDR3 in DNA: TGTGCCAGCAGTTACCGCGATTCTGGAAACACCATATATTTT. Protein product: CASSYRDSGNTIYF.

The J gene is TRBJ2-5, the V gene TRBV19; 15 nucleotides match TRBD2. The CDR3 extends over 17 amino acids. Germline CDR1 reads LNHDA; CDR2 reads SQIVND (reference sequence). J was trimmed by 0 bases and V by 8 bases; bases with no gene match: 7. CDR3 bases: TGTGCCAGTTCCGGACTAGCGGGGGGGCAGTACCAAGAGACCCAGTACTTC. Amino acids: CASSGLAGGQYQETQYF.

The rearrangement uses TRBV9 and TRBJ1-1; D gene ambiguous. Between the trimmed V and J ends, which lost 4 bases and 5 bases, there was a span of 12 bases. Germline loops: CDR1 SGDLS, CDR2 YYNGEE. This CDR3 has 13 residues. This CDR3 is CASSPDGATEAFF. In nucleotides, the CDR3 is TGTGCCAGCAGCCCTGACGGCGCAACTGAAGCTTTCTTT.

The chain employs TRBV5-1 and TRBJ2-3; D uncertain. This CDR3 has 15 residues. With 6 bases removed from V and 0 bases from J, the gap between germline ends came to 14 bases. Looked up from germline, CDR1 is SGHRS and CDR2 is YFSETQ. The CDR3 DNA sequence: TGCGCCAGCAACTGGGGTACCGACAGCACAGATACGCAGTATTTT. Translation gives CASNWGTDSTDTQYF.

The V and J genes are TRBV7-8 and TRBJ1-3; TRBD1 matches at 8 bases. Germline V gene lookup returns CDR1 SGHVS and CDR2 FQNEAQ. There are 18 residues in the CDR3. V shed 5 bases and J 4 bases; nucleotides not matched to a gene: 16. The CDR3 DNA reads TGTGCCAGCAGCAAGACAGGGGCCGACCTTCACTCCGGAAACACCATATATTTT. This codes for CASSKTGADLHSGNTIYF. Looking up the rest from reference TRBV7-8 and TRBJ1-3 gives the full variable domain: GAGVSQSPRYKVAKRGQDVALRCDPISGHVSLFWYQQALGQGPEFLTYFQNEAQLDKSGLPSDRFFAERPEGSVSTLKIQRTQQEDSAVYLCASSKTGADLHSGNTIYFGEGSWLTVV.